These 30 T cell receptor beta chains were all obtained from the same sample, sequenced in a study of graft-versus-host responses after intestinal transplantation. These TCRs' antigens remain unknown. Sequencing was performed with immunoSEQ multiplex PCR; in TCRdb, only in-frame clones are kept and a portion is missing. This table has more than 95,000 clones, about 90% appearing once. Sequenced here: unstimulated CD4+ T cells sorted from spleen or lymph node cells, sampled before intestinal transplant. The receptors stem from a human donor who received an intestinal transplant.

The J gene is TRBJ2-5, the V gene TRBV19, with 8 positions matching TRBD2. The J call may be in error: the DNA end matches TRBJ2-7 better. Looked up from germline, CDR1 is LNHDA and CDR2 is SQIVND (reference sequence). The length of the CDR3 is 15 residues. The CDR3 protein is CASSVGLAGSYEQYF. Here the CDR3 DNA reads TGTGCCAGTAGTGTCGGGCTAGCGGGCTCCTACGAGCAGTACTTC.

The chain couples TRBV4-1 to TRBJ2-1, with 13 bases identical to TRBD2. The ends lost 3 bases at V and 0 bases at J; junction bases unmatched: 8. The CDR3 is 19 amino acids. Germline V lookup: CDR1 MGHRA, CDR2 YSYEKL. In DNA, the CDR3 is TGCGCCAGCAGCCACCCAGGGACTAGCGGGATTTCCTCCTACAATGAGCAGTTCTTC. This sequence encodes CASSHPGTSGISSYNEQFF.

The gene calls are TRBV4-1 and TRBJ2-5; D unclear. The end of the DNA aligns better with TRBJ2-7, so the J call may be wrong. CDR1 is MGHRA, CDR2 YSYEKL, per germline. CDR3 length: 14 residues. In DNA, the CDR3 is TGCGCCAGCAGCCAAGGCCTCATCCCCTACGAGCAGTACTTC. Its translation is CASSQGLIPYEQYF.

The CDR3 coding sequence is TGTGCCATCAGAGGGGATCTGTACGAGCAGTACTTC. Amino acid sequence: CAIRGDLYEQYF. The chain couples TRBV10-3 to TRBJ2-7; tentative D call: TRBD1 (5 bases). This CDR3 comprises 12 residues. Trimming took off 6 bases at V and 4 bases at J, with 10 bases between the two ends. Germline lookup yields CDR1 ENHRY and CDR2 SYGVKD.

This clone appeared a single time. The chain uses TRBV6-4 and TRBJ2-3; D unresolved. The length of the CDR3 is 15 residues. Germline assignment: CDR1 MRHNA and CDR2 SNTAGT. Deletions cut 4 bases from V and 0 bases from J, with 11 bases between. The CDR3 region is CASSVRLGSTDTQYF. In DNA, the CDR3 is TGTGCCAGCAGTGTACGTCTAGGAAGCACAGATACGCAGTATTTT.

V is TRBV25-1 and J is TRBJ2-1; D is possibly TRBD1 or TRBD2 (5 bases each). V shed 6 bases and J shed 2 bases, with 11 bases lying between them. This CDR3 has 14 residues. Germline CDR1 is MGHDK and CDR2 is SYGVNS. The CDR3 loop is CASREPGPYNEQFF. The CDR3 coding sequence is TGTGCCAGCAGGGAACCGGGACCCTACAATGAGCAGTTCTTC.

V gene TRBV6-4 combines with J gene TRBJ2-1; no clear D. CDR3 size: 15 residues. Germline assignment: CDR1 MRHNA and CDR2 SNTAGT. The ends were cut back, 5 bases at V and 0 bases at J, with 11 bases in the middle. The DNA for the CDR3 is TGTGCCAGCAGTTTAGAGCCGAGCTCCTACAATGAGCAGTTCTTC. This codes for CASSLEPSSYNEQFF.

For this clone: Other nucleotide sequences in the sample specify the same CDR3. The J gene is TRBJ2-1, the V gene TRBV9, with D perhaps assigned TRBD1 or TRBD2 (6 bases each). CDR1 and CDR2 from the germline V gene are SGDLS and YYNGEE. The CDR3 is 15 amino acids. V shed 0 bases and J shed 2 bases, with 9 bases lying between them. CDR3 bases: TGTGCCAGCAGCGTAGTTGGGGGGCCCTACAATGAGCAGTTCTTC. As protein: CASSVVGGPYNEQFF.

The rearrangement joins TRBV6-1 to TRBJ2-7; TRBD1 aligns across 9 bases. V gave up 7 bases and J gave up 2 bases; unmatched junction bases: 6. Germline CDR1 is MNHNS and CDR2 is SASEGT. CDR3 length: 14 amino acids. CDR3 protein: CASKVGTGTYEQYF. The CDR3 DNA reads as TGTGCCAGCAAAGTTGGGACAGGGACCTACGAGCAGTACTTC.

This chain connects TRBV7-3 to TRBJ2-3; D gene ambiguous. The CDR3 has 13 amino acids. V lost 5 bases and J lost 0, with 6 bases in between. Germline-derived CDR1 and CDR2 are SGHTA and FQGTGA. Written as DNA, the CDR3 is TGTGCCAGCAGCACGGTTAGCACAGATACGCAGTATTTT. Encoded protein: CASSTVSTDTQYF. The full variable domain, in which reference TRBV7-3 and TRBJ2-3 provide the parts outside the CDR3, is GAGVSQTPSNKVTEKGKYVELRCDPISGHTALYWYRQSLGQGPEFLIYFQGTGAADDSGLPNDRFFAVRPEGSVSTLKIQRTERGDSAVYLCASSTVSTDTQYFGPGTRLTVL.

This clone came up once. The J gene is TRBJ1-2, the V gene TRBV20-1; possibly TRBD1 for D (5 bases). The CDR3 spans 11 residues. Germline CDR1 reads DFQATT; CDR2 reads SNEGSKA (reference sequence). The ends were cut back, 0 bases at V and 6 bases at J, with 5 bases in the middle. CDR3 amino acids: CSAREGDGYTF. DNA of the CDR3: TGCAGTGCTAGAGAGGGGGATGGCTACACCTTC.

This clone has a single count. The chain is built from TRBV6-6 and TRBJ2-3, with D perhaps TRBD2 (6 bases). This CDR3 has 15 residues. Germline CDR1 MNHNY, CDR2 SVGAGI (reference sequence). The V gene lost 2 bases and the J gene lost 3 bases, with 12 bases spanning the gap. CDR3 in DNA: TGTGCCAGCAGTTACCCCTTAGCGGCGACAGATACGCAGTATTTT. It is translated as CASSYPLAATDTQYF.

The chain is built from TRBV5-4 and TRBJ1-4; tentatively, D is TRBD1 (6 bases). This CDR3 region has 13 residues. V was shortened by 4 bases and J by 13 bases, with 17 bases between the two germline ends. CDR1 SGHNT and CDR2 YYREEE come from the germline V gene (reference sequence). The CDR3 is CASSPAAGEALFF. In DNA, the CDR3 is TGTGCCAGCAGCCCCGCGGCAGGGGAGGCACTGTTTTTT.

Regarding this clone: Within the sample, other DNA sequences also encode this same CDR3. The chain is built from TRBV7-9 and TRBJ2-1, with 11 nucleotides matching TRBD2. From germline, CDR1 is SEHNR and CDR2 FQNEAQ (reference sequence). With 4 bases clipped from V and 2 bases from J, the junction kept 1 base outside the gene matches. The CDR3 extends over 15 amino acids. CDR3 DNA sequence: TGTGCCAGCAGCTCACTAGCGGGGGCCTACAATGAGCAGTTCTTC. Residues: CASSSLAGAYNEQFF.

The chain uses TRBV6-1 and TRBJ2-7; no clear D gene. The CDR3 length is 10 residues. Between the trimmed V and J ends, which lost 8 bases and 7 bases, there was a span of 9 bases. Per germline, CDR1 MNHNS and CDR2 SASEGT. CDR3 protein: CASGNWEQYF. DNA of the CDR3: TGTGCCAGCGGGAACTGGGAGCAGTACTTC.

V usage is TRBV5-1 and J usage is TRBJ2-3, with TRBD1 matching over 8 bases. Trimming cost V 4 bases and J 2 bases; bases outside gene matches: 6. This CDR3 contains 15 residues. CDR1 and CDR2 (germline): SGHRS, YFSETQ. Here the CDR3 reads CASSVGTGFTDTQYF. CDR3 coding DNA: TGCGCCAGCAGCGTCGGGACAGGTTTCACAGATACGCAGTATTTT. The full variable domain, in which reference TRBV5-1 and TRBJ2-3 provide the parts outside the CDR3, is KAGVTQTPRYLIKTRGQQVTLSCSPISGHRSVSWYQQTPGQGLQFLFEYFSETQRNKGNFPGRFSGRQFSNSRSEMNVSTLELGDSALYLCASSVGTGFTDTQYFGPGTRLTVL.

V is TRBV20-1 and J is TRBJ1-1; D unclear. This CDR3 region has 10 residues. V was trimmed by 6 bases and J by 10 bases, leaving 12 bases between them. Germline V gene data show CDR1 as DFQATT and CDR2 as SNEGSKA (reference sequence). The CDR3 is CSAIRSGAFF. In nucleotides, the CDR3 is TGCAGTGCCATCAGGAGCGGAGCTTTCTTT.

The rearrangement links TRBV28 to TRBJ2-7, with TRBD2 matching over 7 bases. V lost 6 bases to trimming and J lost 2 bases; unmatched junction nucleotides: 4. This CDR3 contains 13 residues. CDR1 is MDHEN and CDR2 is SYDVKM in the germline V gene. The DNA of the CDR3 is TGTGCCAGCAGGTCGGGAGGTACCTACGAGCAGTACTTC. Protein: CASRSGGTYEQYF.

V gene TRBV2 combines with J gene TRBJ2-5; D is undetermined. V was shortened by 4 bases and J by 5 bases, with 14 bases between the two germline ends. Germline V CDR1 and CDR2: SNHLY, FYNNEI. The CDR3 is 14 residues long. The DNA of the CDR3 is TGTGCCAGCAGTGTTTCTCTTCACTGGGAGACCCAGTACTTC. Encoded protein: CASSVSLHWETQYF.

The rearrangement uses TRBV6-5 and TRBJ1-2; possible D gene TRBD1, 5 bases. Germline CDR1 and CDR2: MNHEY and SVGAGI. The germline V and J ends were trimmed by 6 bases and 8 bases, with 10 bases remaining between them. This CDR3 is built from 11 residues. The CDR3: CASRQGGGYTF. Here the CDR3 DNA reads TGTGCCAGCAGGCAGGGTGGCGGCTACACCTTC.

The chain is built from TRBV20-1 and TRBJ2-1; D is unclear. The germline V gene has CDR1 DFQATT and CDR2 SNEGSKA (reference sequence). Between the trimmed V and J ends, which lost 2 bases and 10 bases, there was a span of 9 bases. The CDR3 consists of 11 residues. The CDR3 nucleotides read TGCAGTGCTAGACAGGATTGGGAGCAGTTCTTC. This sequence encodes CSARQDWEQFF.

The rearrangement uses TRBV9 and TRBJ2-7; the D is unclear. Germline V CDR1 and CDR2: SGDLS, YYNGEE. The CDR3 runs to 15 residues. V dropped 0 bases and J dropped 5 bases, with 15 bases sitting between them. The CDR3 region has the DNA TGTGCCAGCAGCGTAGCTGGCCTAGTCACGAACGAGCAGTACTTC. This translates into CASSVAGLVTNEQYF.

The chain has TRBV5-1 and TRBJ2-3; 8 nucleotides line up with TRBD1. The ends lost 4 bases at V and 4 bases at J; junction bases unmatched: 2. CDR1 and CDR2 (germline): SGHRS, YFSETQ. This CDR3 comprises 13 residues. The CDR3 loop is CASSGQGPDTQYF. DNA for the CDR3: TGCGCCAGCAGCGGACAGGGCCCAGATACGCAGTATTTT.

V gene TRBV14 combines with J gene TRBJ2-1; D gene uncertain. The CDR3 extends over 13 amino acids. The V gene lost 9 bases and the J gene lost 8 bases, with 17 bases spanning the gap. Germline V CDR1 and CDR2: SGHDN, FVKESK. CDR3 in DNA: TGTGCCAGTTCCGGGCTCGAGCTGGATGAGCAGTTCTTC. Its translation is CASSGLELDEQFF.

The chain combines TRBV2 with TRBJ2-2; TRBD1 or TRBD2 may be the D gene (6 bases each). The CDR3 has 15 residues. The germline CDR1 and CDR2 sequences are SNHLY and FYNNEI. V lost 8 bases to trimming and J lost 3 bases, with 16 bases between them. The CDR3 is CASSSGGRDTGELFF. The CDR3 DNA sequence: TGTGCCAGCTCGTCTGGGGGGCGCGACACCGGGGAGCTGTTTTTT. Looking up the rest from reference TRBV2 and TRBJ2-2 gives the full variable domain: EPEVTQTPSHQVTQMGQEVILRCVPISNHLYFYWYRQILGQKVEFLVSFYNNEISEKSEIFDDQFSVERPDGSNFTLKIRSTKLEDSAMYFCASSSGGRDTGELFFGEGSRLTVL.

DNA of the CDR3: TGTGCCAGCAGCTACACGGGACAGACTAATTCACCCCTCCACTTT. Amino acids: CASSYTGQTNSPLHF. The chain couples TRBV7-9 to TRBJ1-6; 7 positions match TRBD1. CDR3 length: 15 residues. Germline lookup yields CDR1 SEHNR and CDR2 FQNEAQ (reference sequence). V dropped 4 bases and J dropped 6; count of bases not matched to a gene: 6.

The sample holds a few counts of this clone. The chain is built from TRBV2 and TRBJ1-4; D is perhaps TRBD1 (5 bases). With 7 bases removed from V and 0 bases from J, the gap between germline ends came to 9 bases. Germline loops: CDR1 SNHLY, CDR2 FYNNEI. The CDR3 runs to 14 residues. CDR3 amino acids: CASTEGTTNEKLFF. The CDR3 DNA sequence: TGTGCCAGCACCGAGGGGACAACTAATGAAAAACTGTTTTTT.

This sequence joins TRBV5-1 and TRBJ2-5; 7 nucleotides match TRBD1. CDR1 is SGHRS, CDR2 YFSETQ, per germline. The ends lost 4 bases at V and 5 bases at J; junction bases unmatched: 8. The CDR3 is 14 amino acids. CDR3 region: CASSLDRVWETQYF. CDR3 nucleotides: TGCGCCAGCAGCCTCGACAGGGTGTGGGAGACCCAGTACTTC.

J is TRBJ2-1 and V is TRBV7-2, with D unresolved. This CDR3 comprises 14 residues. V was shortened by 2 bases and J by 5 bases, with 10 bases between the two germline ends. The germline gives CDR1 SGHTA, CDR2 FQGNSA. DNA for the CDR3: TGTGCCAGCAGCTTATTAGGCAGTGACAATGAGCAGTTCTTC. This sequence encodes CASSLLGSDNEQFF.

The chain recombines TRBV2 with TRBJ1-2, with D possibly TRBD1 on 5 matching bases. The germline V gene encodes CDR1 SNHLY and CDR2 FYNNEI. The V gene lost 2 bases and the J gene lost 8 bases, with 15 bases spanning the gap. The CDR3 length is 14 residues. CDR3 DNA: TGTGCCAGCAGTGAATCAGGGTACCGGGAAGGCTACACCTTC. Amino acids: CASSESGYREGYTF.